This T cell receptor (beta chain) was profiled in a study of technical replicates of blood from a handful of donors. Libraries were prepared by immunoSEQ multiplex PCR; TCRdb keeps only in-frame clonotypes and omits some of them. The data contain some 70,000 clones, about 97% of them singletons. Germline CDR1 is SGHRS and CDR2 is YFSETQ. Trimming removed 4 bases from V and 5 bases from J; junction bases left unmatched: 9. There are 15 residues in the CDR3. This sequence joins TRBV5-1 and TRBJ2-5; TRBD2 aligns across 9 bases. Source material: T cells isolated from PBMCs. This receptor was obtained from a human donor in good health. The CDR3 bases are TGCGCCAGCAGCCCTGGTGGCGGGGGGGGTGAGACCCAGTACTTC. Residues: CASSPGGGGGETQYF.